These 25 T cell receptor beta chains originate from one sample sequenced in a study of cytomegalovirus exposure and HLA in healthy donors. 60 Vbeta and 13 Jbeta primers were used in PCR. Some clones are missing from TCRdb's copy, which holds only in-frame ones; the method was immunoSEQ multiplex PCR. The data hold roughly 220,000 clones, with 80% to 90% observed a single time. Sequenced input: PBMCs. These receptors were obtained from a young man in good health and CMV-seronegative.

V is TRBV28 and J is TRBJ1-4; the D is unclear. The CDR3 has 16 amino acids. Trimming took off 2 bases at V and 10 bases at J, with 20 bases between the two ends. Germline assignment: CDR1 MDHEN and CDR2 SYDVKM. CDR3: CASSLPPGGWSTKLFF. The CDR3 nucleotides are TGTGCCAGCAGTTTACCCCCCGGAGGTTGGTCTACAAAACTGTTTTTT. Together with reference TRBV28 and TRBJ1-4, the CDR3 gives the full variable domain: DVKVTQSSRYLVKRTGEKVFLECVQDMDHENMFWYRQDPGLGLRLIYFSYDVKMKEKGDIPEGYSVSREKKERFSLILESASTNQTSMYLCASSLPPGGWSTKLFFGSGTQLSVL.

The V call is TRBV10-3, the J call TRBJ1-2; D perhaps matches TRBD1 (5 bases). Germline V CDR1 and CDR2: ENHRY, SYGVKD. The CDR3 spans 15 residues. Trimming shortened V by 3 bases and J by 7 bases, and 18 bases separated the two germline ends. CDR3 DNA: TGTGCCATCAGTGACCTCGGGGGTGATCGAACTGGCTACACCTTC. Its translation: CAISDLGGDRTGYTF.

The chain has TRBV28 and TRBJ1-2; possibly TRBD1 for D (5 bases). V shed 10 bases and J shed 1 base, with 7 bases lying between them. The CDR3 loop spans 11 amino acids. Germline V lookup: CDR1 MDHEN, CDR2 SYDVKM. Here the CDR3 reads CAIDSNYGYTF. The CDR3 bases are TGTGCCATCGACAGTAACTATGGCTACACCTTC.

This clone was picked up one time. This chain joins TRBV28 and TRBJ2-1; 7 bases align to TRBD1. V gave up 7 bases and J gave up 7 bases; unmatched junction bases: 22. This CDR3 spans 18 amino acids. Germline lookup yields CDR1 MDHEN and CDR2 SYDVKM. The CDR3 DNA reads TGTGCCAGCAACTTTTCCCCCCTGACAGGGTTAGAGGGGAATGAGCAGTTCTTC. Protein product: CASNFSPLTGLEGNEQFF.

This rearrangement joins TRBV14 to TRBJ2-7, with 8 nucleotides matching TRBD1. The CDR3 has 14 amino acids. V was clipped by 4 bases and J by 4 bases; unmatched bases: 6. Germline CDR1 is SGHDN and CDR2 is FVKESK. The CDR3 is CASSRGTGAYEQYF. In DNA form, the CDR3 reads TGTGCCAGCAGCCGTGGGACAGGCGCATACGAGCAGTACTTC.

The chain has TRBV9 and TRBJ1-2; D unclear. Germline V gene sequence: CDR1 SGDLS, CDR2 YYNGEE. The CDR3 sequence is 12 residues long. V was clipped by 3 bases and J by 7 bases, with 10 bases between them. In DNA form, the CDR3 reads TGTGCCAGCAGCGCTAACTATCCTGGCTACACCTTC. Its protein product is CASSANYPGYTF.

The sample holds a few counts of this clone. At the DNA level, this CDR3 is encoded by other sequences in the same sample as well. The chain couples TRBV28 to TRBJ2-7; D remains unclear. The CDR3 spans 14 residues. Germline CDR1 and CDR2: MDHEN and SYDVKM. The V and J ends lost 3 bases and 6 bases respectively, with 15 bases between them. The CDR3 is CASSLSGSGLEQYF. The CDR3 DNA reads as TGTGCCAGCAGTTTGTCCGGGTCTGGCCTCGAGCAGTACTTC. The whole variable domain, remainder taken from reference TRBV28 and TRBJ2-7, is DVKVTQSSRYLVKRTGEKVFLECVQDMDHENMFWYRQDPGLGLRLIYFSYDVKMKEKGDIPEGYSVSREKKERFSLILESASTNQTSMYLCASSLSGSGLEQYFGPGTRLTVT.

This clone came up once. The chain is built from TRBV5-1 and TRBJ2-6, with TRBD1 as a possible D gene (7 bases). The germline gives CDR1 SGHRS, CDR2 YFSETQ. V was cut by 6 bases and J by 0 bases, with 22 bases left in between. CDR3 length: 19 amino acids. Here the CDR3 reads CASTGGWDRFPSGANVLTF. The CDR3 region has the DNA TGCGCCAGCACTGGGGGGTGGGACAGATTCCCCTCTGGGGCCAACGTCCTGACTTTC. Full variable domain (rest looked up from reference TRBV5-1 and TRBJ2-6): KAGVTQTPRYLIKTRGQQVTLSCSPISGHRSVSWYQQTPGQGLQFLFEYFSETQRNKGNFPGRFSGRQFSNSRSEMNVSTLELGDSALYLCASTGGWDRFPSGANVLTFGAGSRLTVL.

This clone appeared once. The V and J genes are TRBV27 and TRBJ2-5, with 8 bases aligning to TRBD2. Germline-derived CDR1 and CDR2 are MNHEY and SMNVEV (reference sequence). The junction had 12 bases not matched to a gene; V was cut back by 6 bases and J by 9 bases. This CDR3 is 14 amino acids long. CDR3 sequence (DNA): TGTGCCAGCAGGCTAGACGGGACTAGGGAGGCCCAGTACTTC. This codes for CASRLDGTREAQYF.

The rearrangement links TRBV7-9 to TRBJ1-5; possibly TRBD1 for D (5 bases). CDR1 and CDR2 (germline): SEHNR, FQNEAQ (reference sequence). CDR3 length: 15 residues. V lost 1 base, J lost 11 bases, and 18 bases lay in between. For the CDR3, the DNA is TGTGCCAGCAGCTTAGGGACCGACAGTCCCAAGGCCCAGCATTTT. Translation gives CASSLGTDSPKAQHF.

This clone has only a few counts. The V and J genes are TRBV6-5 and TRBJ1-2, with TRBD1 as a possible D gene (6 bases). V lost 8 bases and J lost 2, with 12 bases in between. Germline values: CDR1 MNHEY, CDR2 SVGAGI. This CDR3 comprises 13 residues. For the CDR3, the DNA is TGTGCCAGCCGGACAGCGAAAAACTATGGCTACACCTTC. Translating gives CASRTAKNYGYTF.

This clone has only a few counts. The J gene is TRBJ1-5, the V gene TRBV2, with D perhaps TRBD1 (6 bases). The CDR3 length is 14 residues. Germline lookup yields CDR1 SNHLY and CDR2 FYNNEI. V lost 5 bases and J lost 9, with 17 bases in between. CDR3 sequence: CASSKDSTIGPQHF. CDR3 nucleotides: TGTGCCAGCAGTAAGGACAGCACGATAGGGCCCCAGCATTTT.

The chain couples TRBV5-1 to TRBJ2-7, with D perhaps matching TRBD2 (5 bases). Germline assignment: CDR1 SGHRS and CDR2 YFSETQ. The length of the CDR3 is 14 residues. Trimming shortened V by 0 bases and J by 3 bases, and 10 bases separated the two germline ends. CDR3 in amino acids: CASSLANEGYEQYF. CDR3 bases: TGCGCCAGCAGCTTGGCTAACGAGGGCTACGAGCAGTACTTC.

This clone was counted a single time. The rearrangement uses TRBV7-9 and TRBJ2-5, with 7 nucleotides matching TRBD1. V trimming: 5 bases; J trimming: 5 bases; junction bases outside the gene matches: 14. Germline loops: CDR1 SEHNR, CDR2 FQNEAQ (reference sequence). The CDR3 contains 16 residues. The CDR3 coding sequence is TGTGCCAGCAGCCTAATCCGGGACAGCTCGCGGGAGACCCAGTACTTC. Protein sequence: CASSLIRDSSRETQYF.

The genes are TRBV7-2 and TRBJ2-7; 9 bases fit TRBD1. Germline-derived CDR1 and CDR2 are SGHTA and FQGNSA. V dropped 9 bases and J dropped 0; count of bases not matched to a gene: 3. The CDR3 has 13 residues. CDR3 nucleotides: TGTGCCAGTGGGACAGGGTCCTCCTACGAGCAGTACTTC. This codes for CASGTGSSYEQYF.

The chain has TRBV18 and TRBJ1-6, with 12 bases aligning to TRBD1. Per germline, CDR1 KGHSH and CDR2 LQKENI. The CDR3 contains 15 residues. V trimming: 6 bases; J trimming: 7 bases; junction bases outside the gene matches: 4. For the CDR3, the DNA is TGTGCCAGCTCGCCTGGGACAGGGGGCAATTCACCCCTCCACTTT. This gives the protein CASSPGTGGNSPLHF.

The rearrangement joins TRBV10-3 to TRBJ1-5, with no clear D. The CDR3 runs 17 residues. Trimming removed 0 bases from V and 3 bases from J, with 15 bases in between. CDR1 ENHRY and CDR2 SYGVKD come from the germline V gene. DNA for the CDR3: TGTGCCATCAGTGAGTCGGGAGGGATTGGTGTCAATCAGCCCCAGCATTTT. Translation: CAISESGGIGVNQPQHF.

The V gene is TRBV7-6, the J gene TRBJ1-4; D is uncertain. Looked up from germline, CDR1 is SGHVS and CDR2 is FNYEAQ. CDR3 length equals 13 residues. V lost 0 bases and J 4 bases, leaving 3 bases between the germline ends. CDR3 DNA: TGTGCCAGCAGCTTAGCCGGTAATGAAAAACTGTTTTTT. Protein sequence: CASSLAGNEKLFF. The full variable domain, its missing parts supplied by reference TRBV7-6 and TRBJ1-4, is GAGVSQSPRYKVTKRGQDVALRCDPISGHVSLYWYRQALGQGPEFLTYFNYEAQQDKSGLPNDRFSAERPEGSISTLTIQRTEQRDSAMYRCASSLAGNEKLFFGSGTQLSVL.

This clone was seen a handful of times. V gene TRBV4-3 combines with J gene TRBJ1-1, with a tentative D call TRBD1 (6 bases). The germline gives CDR1 LGHNA, CDR2 YSLEER. The CDR3 loop spans 16 amino acids. V shed 2 bases and J shed 6 bases, with 19 bases lying between them. CDR3 sequence reads: CASSQSDTGLSAEAFF. The CDR3 nucleotides read TGCGCCAGCAGCCAATCTGACACAGGGTTGAGCGCTGAAGCTTTCTTT.

In DNA, the CDR3 is TGCGCCAGCAGCTTGCTAGCGGGGGCGGGGAATGAGCAGTTCTTC. Translation gives CASSLLAGAGNEQFF. This chain uses TRBV5-1 with TRBJ2-1; TRBD2 agrees at 10 bases. The junction had 5 bases not matched to a gene; V was cut back by 1 base and J by 7 bases. This CDR3 has 15 residues. The V gene's germline CDR1 is SGHRS and CDR2 YFSETQ.

The chain has TRBV2 and TRBJ1-2; TRBD1 is a possible D gene (6 bases). Germline V CDR1 and CDR2: SNHLY, FYNNEI. Between the trimmed V and J ends, which lost 4 bases and 8 bases, there was a span of 17 bases. The CDR3 is 14 amino acids. The CDR3 sequence is CASSARQEIMGYTF. The CDR3 bases are TGTGCCAGCAGTGCTAGACAGGAAATAATGGGCTACACCTTC.

This clone has more than one count but fewer than ten. V usage is TRBV19 and J usage is TRBJ2-7; 7 positions match TRBD1. CDR3 length: 15 amino acids. Trimming removed 1 base from V and 3 bases from J; junction bases left unmatched: 6. Germline CDR1 and CDR2: LNHDA and SQIVND (reference sequence). CDR3 DNA sequence: TGTGCCAGTAGTATAGGACAGGGTCACTTCTACGAGCAGTACTTC. This encodes CASSIGQGHFYEQYF.

The count of this clone is one. V usage is TRBV7-9 and J usage is TRBJ2-5; maybe TRBD1 (6 bases). CDR1 SEHNR and CDR2 FQNEAQ come from the germline V gene (reference sequence). The CDR3 covers 16 residues. V lost 5 bases, J lost 0 bases, and 16 bases lay in between. The chain's CDR3 is CASSQIRDIYQETQYF. CDR3 bases: TGTGCCAGCAGCCAAATCCGGGACATATACCAAGAGACCCAGTACTTC.

CDR3 sequence (DNA): TGCGCCAGCAGCCCCGAGGGAGCCCTCTACAATGAGCAGTTCTTC. Translation gives CASSPEGALYNEQFF. V is TRBV5-1 and J is TRBJ2-1; D possibly corresponds to TRBD2 (5 bases). The germline gives CDR1 SGHRS, CDR2 YFSETQ. The CDR3 contains 15 residues. V lost 4 bases and J 3 bases, leaving 14 bases between the germline ends.

The rearrangement uses TRBV4-1 and TRBJ1-5; D possibly corresponds to TRBD1 (6 bases). Germline V CDR1 and CDR2: MGHRA, YSYEKL. The V end lost 1 base, the J end lost 9 bases, and 16 bases lay between the germline ends. The CDR3 runs 15 residues. The CDR3 reads CASSQVAAGAWPQHF. The CDR3, as DNA: TGCGCCAGCAGCCAAGTTGCAGCGGGGGCTTGGCCCCAGCATTTT.